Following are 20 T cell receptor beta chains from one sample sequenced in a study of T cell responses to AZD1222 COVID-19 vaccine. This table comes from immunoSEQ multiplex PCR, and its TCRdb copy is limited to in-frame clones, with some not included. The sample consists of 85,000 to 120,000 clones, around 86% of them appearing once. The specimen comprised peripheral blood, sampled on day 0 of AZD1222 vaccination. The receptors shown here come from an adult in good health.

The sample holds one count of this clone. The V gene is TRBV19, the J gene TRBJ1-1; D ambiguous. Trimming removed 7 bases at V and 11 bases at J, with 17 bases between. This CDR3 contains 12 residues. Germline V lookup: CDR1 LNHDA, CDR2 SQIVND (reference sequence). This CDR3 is CASNGRTLDAFF. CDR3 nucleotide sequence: TGTGCCAGTAACGGCAGGACCCTTGATGCTTTCTTT. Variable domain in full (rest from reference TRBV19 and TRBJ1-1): DGGITQSPKYLFRKEGQNVTLSCEQNLNHDAMYWYRQDPGQGLRLIYYSQIVNDFQKGDIAEGYSVSREKKESFPLTVTSAQKNPTAFYLCASNGRTLDAFFGQGTRLTVV.

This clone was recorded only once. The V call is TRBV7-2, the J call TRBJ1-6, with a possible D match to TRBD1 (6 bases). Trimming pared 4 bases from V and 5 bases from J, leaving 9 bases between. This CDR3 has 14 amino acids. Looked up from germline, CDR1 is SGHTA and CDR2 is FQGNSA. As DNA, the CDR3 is TGTGCCAGCAGCTCCAGGGGAAATAATTCACCCCTCCACTTT. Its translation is CASSSRGNNSPLHF.

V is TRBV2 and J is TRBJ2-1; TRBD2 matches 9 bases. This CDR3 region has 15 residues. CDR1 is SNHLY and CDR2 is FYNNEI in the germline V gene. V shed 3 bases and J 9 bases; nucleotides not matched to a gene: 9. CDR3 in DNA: TGTGCCAGCAGTGACCTGGCGGGGGGGCCAAGTGAGCAGTTCTTC. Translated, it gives CASSDLAGGPSEQFF.

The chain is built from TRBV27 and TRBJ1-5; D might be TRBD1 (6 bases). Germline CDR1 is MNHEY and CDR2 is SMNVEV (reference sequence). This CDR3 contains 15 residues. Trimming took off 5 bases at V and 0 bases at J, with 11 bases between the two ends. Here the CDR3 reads CASSPQGYSNQPQHF. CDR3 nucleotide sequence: TGTGCCAGCAGTCCTCAGGGGTATAGCAATCAGCCCCAGCATTTT.

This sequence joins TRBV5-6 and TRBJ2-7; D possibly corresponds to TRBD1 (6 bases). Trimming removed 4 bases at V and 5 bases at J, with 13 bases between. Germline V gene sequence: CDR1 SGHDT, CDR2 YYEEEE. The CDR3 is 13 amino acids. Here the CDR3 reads CASSPNRVHEQYF. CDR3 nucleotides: TGTGCCAGCAGCCCCAACAGGGTCCACGAGCAGTACTTC. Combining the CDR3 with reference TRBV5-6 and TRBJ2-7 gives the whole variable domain DAGVTQSPTHLIKTRGQQVTLRCSPKSGHDTVSWYQQALGQGPQFIFQYYEEEERQRGNFPDRFSGHQFPNYSSELNVNALLLGDSALYLCASSPNRVHEQYFGPGTRLTVT.

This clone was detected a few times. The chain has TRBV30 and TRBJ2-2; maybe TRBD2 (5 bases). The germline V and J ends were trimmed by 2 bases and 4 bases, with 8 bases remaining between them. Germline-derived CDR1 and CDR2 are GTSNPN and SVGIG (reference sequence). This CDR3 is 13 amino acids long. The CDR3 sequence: CAWSQDFTGELFF. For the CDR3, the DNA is TGTGCCTGGAGTCAGGACTTCACCGGGGAGCTGTTTTTT.

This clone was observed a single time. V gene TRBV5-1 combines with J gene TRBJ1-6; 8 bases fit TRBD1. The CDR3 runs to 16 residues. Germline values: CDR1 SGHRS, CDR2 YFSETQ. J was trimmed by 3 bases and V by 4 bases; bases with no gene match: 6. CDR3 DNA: TGCGCCAGCAGCCTGACAGGGGTCCTCTATAATTCACCCCTCCACTTT. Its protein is CASSLTGVLYNSPLHF.

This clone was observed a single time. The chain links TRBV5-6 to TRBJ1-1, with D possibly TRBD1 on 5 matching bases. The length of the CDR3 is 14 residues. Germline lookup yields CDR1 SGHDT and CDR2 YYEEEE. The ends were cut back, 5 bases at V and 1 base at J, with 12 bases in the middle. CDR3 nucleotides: TGTGCCAGCAGGGCGGGACGGCGGAACACTGAAGCTTTCTTT. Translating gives CASRAGRRNTEAFF.

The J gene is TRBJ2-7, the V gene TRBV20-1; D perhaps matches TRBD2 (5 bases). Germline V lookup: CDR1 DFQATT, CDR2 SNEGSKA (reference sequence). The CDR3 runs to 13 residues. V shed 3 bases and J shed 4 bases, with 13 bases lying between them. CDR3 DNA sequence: TGCAGTGCTAGTTCCAGCGGTGGTTACGAGCAGTACTTC. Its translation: CSASSSGGYEQYF.

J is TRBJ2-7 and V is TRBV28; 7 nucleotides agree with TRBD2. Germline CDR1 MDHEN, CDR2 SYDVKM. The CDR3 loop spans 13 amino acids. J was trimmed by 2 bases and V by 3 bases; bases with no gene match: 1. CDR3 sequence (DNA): TGTGCCAGCAGTTTGCGGGAGCCCTACGAGCAGTACTTC. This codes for CASSLREPYEQYF.

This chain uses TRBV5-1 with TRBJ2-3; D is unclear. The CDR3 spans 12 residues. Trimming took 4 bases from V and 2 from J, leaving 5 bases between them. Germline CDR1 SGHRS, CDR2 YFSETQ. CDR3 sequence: CASSQNTDTQYF. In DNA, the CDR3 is TGCGCCAGCAGCCAGAACACAGATACGCAGTATTTT.

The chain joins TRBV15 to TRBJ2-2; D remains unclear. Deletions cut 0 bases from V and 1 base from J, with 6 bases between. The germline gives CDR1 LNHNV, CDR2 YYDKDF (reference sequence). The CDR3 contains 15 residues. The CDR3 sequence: CATSREGGNTGELFF. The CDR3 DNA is TGTGCCACCAGCAGAGAAGGCGGGAACACCGGGGAGCTGTTTTTT.

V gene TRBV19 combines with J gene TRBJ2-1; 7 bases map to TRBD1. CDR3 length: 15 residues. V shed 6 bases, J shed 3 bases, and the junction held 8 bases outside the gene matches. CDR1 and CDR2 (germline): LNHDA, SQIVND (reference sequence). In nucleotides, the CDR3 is TGTGCCAGTAGCAGATTGAGGACAGGCTACAATGAGCAGTTCTTC. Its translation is CASSRLRTGYNEQFF.

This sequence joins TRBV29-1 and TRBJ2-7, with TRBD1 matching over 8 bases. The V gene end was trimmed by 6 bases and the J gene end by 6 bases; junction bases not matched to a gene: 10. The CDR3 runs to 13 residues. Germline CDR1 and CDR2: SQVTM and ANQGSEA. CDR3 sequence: CSVRGQGGSEQYF. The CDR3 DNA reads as TGCAGCGTGAGAGGACAGGGCGGATCCGAGCAGTACTTC.

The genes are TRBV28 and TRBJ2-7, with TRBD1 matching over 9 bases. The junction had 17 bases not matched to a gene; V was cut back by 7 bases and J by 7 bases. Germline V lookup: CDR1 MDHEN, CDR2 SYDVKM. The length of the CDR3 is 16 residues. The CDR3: CASNPYRGQDTGEQYF. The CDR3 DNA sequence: TGTGCCAGCAATCCTTACAGGGGGCAAGATACGGGAGAGCAGTACTTC.

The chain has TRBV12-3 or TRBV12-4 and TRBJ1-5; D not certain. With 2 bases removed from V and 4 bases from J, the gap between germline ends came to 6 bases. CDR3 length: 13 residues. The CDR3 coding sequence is TGTGCCAGCAGTTTACTAGAAAATCAGCCCCAGCATTTT. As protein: CASSLLENQPQHF.

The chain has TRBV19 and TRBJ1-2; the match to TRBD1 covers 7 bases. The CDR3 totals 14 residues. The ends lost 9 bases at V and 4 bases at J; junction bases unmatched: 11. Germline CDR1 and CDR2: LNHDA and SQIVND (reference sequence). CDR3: CASRQGGSGYGYTF. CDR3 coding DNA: TGTGCCAGCCGACAGGGCGGTTCAGGCTATGGCTACACCTTC. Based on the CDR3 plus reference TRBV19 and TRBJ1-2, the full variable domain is DGGITQSPKYLFRKEGQNVTLSCEQNLNHDAMYWYRQDPGQGLRLIYYSQIVNDFQKGDIAEGYSVSREKKESFPLTVTSAQKNPTAFYLCASRQGGSGYGYTFGSGTRLTVV.

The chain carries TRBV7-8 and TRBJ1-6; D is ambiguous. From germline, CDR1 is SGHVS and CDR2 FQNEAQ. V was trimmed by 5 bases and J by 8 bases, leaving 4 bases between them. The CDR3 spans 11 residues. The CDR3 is CASSQDSPLHF. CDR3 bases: TGTGCCAGCAGCCAGGATTCACCCCTCCACTTT.

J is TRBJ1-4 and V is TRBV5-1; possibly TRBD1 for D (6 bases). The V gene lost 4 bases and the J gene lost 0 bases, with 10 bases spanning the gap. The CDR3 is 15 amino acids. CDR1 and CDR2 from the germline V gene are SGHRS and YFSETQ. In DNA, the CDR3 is TGCGCCAGCAGCAGGACAGCTGCAACTAATGAAAAACTGTTTTTT. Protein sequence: CASSRTAATNEKLFF.

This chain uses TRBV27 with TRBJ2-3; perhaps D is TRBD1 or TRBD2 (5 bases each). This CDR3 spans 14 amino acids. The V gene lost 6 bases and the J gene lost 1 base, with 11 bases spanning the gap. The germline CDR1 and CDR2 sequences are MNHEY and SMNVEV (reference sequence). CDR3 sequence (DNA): TGTGCCAGCAGATTGAGGGGTGGCACAGATACGCAGTATTTT. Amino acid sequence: CASRLRGGTDTQYF.